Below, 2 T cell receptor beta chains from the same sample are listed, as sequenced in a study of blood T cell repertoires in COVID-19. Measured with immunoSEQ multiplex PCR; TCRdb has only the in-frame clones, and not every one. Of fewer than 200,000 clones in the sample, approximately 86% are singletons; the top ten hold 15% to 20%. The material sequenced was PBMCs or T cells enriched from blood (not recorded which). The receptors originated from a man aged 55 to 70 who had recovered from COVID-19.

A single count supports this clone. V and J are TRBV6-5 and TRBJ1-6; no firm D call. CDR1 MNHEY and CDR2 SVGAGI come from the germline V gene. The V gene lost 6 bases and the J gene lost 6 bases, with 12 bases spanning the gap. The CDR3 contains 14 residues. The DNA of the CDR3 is TGTGCCAGCAGCCCATTTCAATTTAATTCACCCCTCCACTTT. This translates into CASSPFQFNSPLHF.

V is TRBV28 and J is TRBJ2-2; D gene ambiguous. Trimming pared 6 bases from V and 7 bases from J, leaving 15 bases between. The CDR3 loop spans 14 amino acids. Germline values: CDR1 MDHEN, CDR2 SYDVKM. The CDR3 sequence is CASSPPRVGGELFF. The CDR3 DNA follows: TGTGCCAGCAGCCCGCCCCGGGTAGGCGGGGAGCTGTTTTTT. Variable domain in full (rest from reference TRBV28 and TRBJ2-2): DVKVTQSSRYLVKRTGEKVFLECVQDMDHENMFWYRQDPGLGLRLIYFSYDVKMKEKGDIPEGYSVSREKKERFSLILESASTNQTSMYLCASSPPRVGGELFFGEGSRLTVL.